The next 24 T cell receptor beta chains were all read from a single sample in a study of T cells after yellow fever vaccination. TCRdb reanalysed the 5' RACE reads using MiXCR and keeps one entry per CDR3 protein. The sample lists roughly 310,000 distinct CDR3 sequences, about 3.5% occurring once. The sample was PBMCs, taken on the day of the yellow fever booster vaccination. The source is a man between 18 and 35 years old who received the YFV17D yellow fever vaccine.

In this sample, this clonotype turned up many times. The chain employs TRBV25-1 and TRBJ2-3; TRBD1 aligns across 7 bases. CDR1 and CDR2 from the germline V gene are MGHDK and SYGVNS. The CDR3 loop spans 15 amino acids. The V gene end was trimmed by 2 bases and the J gene end by 0 bases; junction bases not matched to a gene: 2. In DNA, the CDR3 is TGTGCCAGCAGTGAAAAGGACAGGAGCACAGATACGCAGTATTTT. Protein sequence: CASSEKDRSTDTQYF.

This chain links TRBV5-1 with TRBJ2-5; D possibly corresponds to TRBD2 (6 bases). The CDR3 contains 16 residues. Germline V CDR1 and CDR2: SGHRS, YFSETQ. V was cut by 6 bases and J by 3 bases, with 21 bases left in between. Here the CDR3 reads CASTRHRAEGKETQYF. In DNA, the CDR3 is TGCGCCAGCACCCGCCACCGGGCGGAGGGGAAAGAGACCCAGTACTTC.

This chain connects TRBV4-1 to TRBJ2-1; D gene uncertain. This CDR3 has 13 amino acids. Germline CDR1 and CDR2: MGHRA and YSYEKL. V gave up 1 base and J gave up 7 bases, with 8 bases separating them. In DNA, the CDR3 is TGCGCCAGCAGCCAAGCCGCTACGAATGAGCAGTTCTTC. Translated: CASSQAATNEQFF.

This clonotype was observed many times. V and J are TRBV10-3 and TRBJ2-1; 7 bases are shared with TRBD2. Germline V gene data show CDR1 as ENHRY and CDR2 as SYGVKD. This CDR3 spans 16 amino acids. Losses at the gene ends were 6 bases for V and 0 bases for J; bases not matched to a gene: 8. DNA of the CDR3: TGTGCCATCAGGCCTCAATTAGCGGGCTCCTACAATGAGCAGTTCTTC. This translates into CAIRPQLAGSYNEQFF.

This clonotype was seen only a few times. The genes are TRBV29-1 and TRBJ1-2; a weak D match, TRBD1 (6 bases). Looked up from germline, CDR1 is SQVTM and CDR2 is ANQGSEA. V was pared by 7 bases and J by 6 bases, with 15 bases between. The CDR3 has 12 residues. The DNA of the CDR3 is TGCAGCGCACCATTCACAGGGAATGGCTACACCTTC. Its translation: CSAPFTGNGYTF.

Here the CDR3 DNA reads TGTGCCAGCTACGAGCAGTACGTC. Its translation is CASYEQYV. The chain links TRBV7-2 to TRBJ2-7; D uncertain. Germline V gives CDR1 SGHTA, CDR2 FQGNSA. The CDR3 is 8 residues long. V lost 8 bases to trimming and J lost 4 bases, with 0 bases between them.

The table lists this clonotype with many counts. CDR3 residues: CASSLAGVPYEQYF. CDR3 coding DNA: TGTGCCAGCAGCTTGGCGGGGGTCCCCTACGAGCAGTACTTC. V and J are TRBV7-9 and TRBJ2-7; TRBD2 matches 7 bases. The CDR3 loop spans 14 amino acids. V gave up 3 bases and J gave up 2 bases; unmatched junction bases: 4. From germline, CDR1 is SEHNR and CDR2 FQNEAQ (reference sequence).

This clonotype was observed many times. V and J are TRBV5-1 and TRBJ2-3; D gene unclear. Deletions cut 2 bases from V and 4 bases from J, with 11 bases between. Germline CDR1 and CDR2: SGHRS and YFSETQ. The CDR3 is made up of 14 amino acids. CDR3 loop: CASSFQDLSDTQYF. The DNA of the CDR3 is TGCGCCAGCAGCTTCCAAGACCTGTCAGATACGCAGTATTTT.

In its sample, this clonotype was seen a few times. This sequence joins TRBV4-1 and TRBJ1-6; a weak D match, TRBD1 (6 bases). Trimming left V 4 bases short and J 10 bases short, with 11 bases between. The germline gives CDR1 MGHRA, CDR2 YSYEKL. There are 13 residues in the CDR3. CDR3 sequence (DNA): TGCGCCAGCAGCCCCTCGGGGGCCTCACCCCTCCACTTT. Amino acids: CASSPSGASPLHF.

This clonotype has a count of ten or more. The chain employs TRBV7-2 and TRBJ2-1, with 7 bases matching TRBD1. The CDR3 totals 15 residues. Germline V CDR1 and CDR2: SGHTA, FQGNSA. V lost 5 bases, J lost 0 bases, and 4 bases stayed unmatched. CDR3 loop: CASSDGTASYNEQFF. The CDR3 DNA sequence: TGTGCCAGCAGCGACGGGACAGCCTCCTACAATGAGCAGTTCTTC.

This clonotype was counted at least ten times. The chain employs TRBV5-1 and TRBJ1-1, with D perhaps TRBD1 (6 bases). The CDR3 consists of 16 residues. The germline CDR1 and CDR2 sequences are SGHRS and YFSETQ. Deletions cut 0 bases from V and 3 bases from J, with 15 bases between. The CDR3 reads CASSLVGGRGHTEAFF. The DNA for the CDR3 is TGCGCCAGCAGCTTGGTCGGGGGCCGGGGGCACACTGAAGCTTTCTTT.

This clonotype has ten or more counts. This chain joins TRBV24-1 and TRBJ2-5; the D is unclear. The CDR3 spans 13 residues. V lost 2 bases and J lost 4, with 7 bases in between. From germline, CDR1 is KGHDR and CDR2 SFDVKD. CDR3 in DNA: TGTGCCACCAGTGATTACCTTAGAGAGACCCAGTACTTC. Encoded protein: CATSDYLRETQYF.

CDR3 sequence reads: CASSFRGQGGLNTEAFF. As DNA, the CDR3 is TGTGCCAGCAGTTTTAGGGGACAGGGAGGACTGAACACTGAAGCTTTCTTT. The chain links TRBV27 to TRBJ1-1; 9 bases are a match to TRBD1. This CDR3 spans 17 amino acids. V lost 3 bases to trimming and J lost 0 bases; unmatched junction nucleotides: 8. Germline V gives CDR1 MNHEY, CDR2 SMNVEV (reference sequence).

This clonotype was found a few times. The CDR3 sequence: CASSLHDTSTDTQYF. The CDR3 DNA reads TGCGCCAGCAGCTTGCACGATACCAGCACAGATACGCAGTATTTT. This sequence joins TRBV5-1 and TRBJ2-3; D remains unclear. The CDR3 is made up of 15 amino acids. CDR1 is SGHRS, CDR2 YFSETQ, per germline. V lost 1 base and J lost 0, with 9 bases in between.

The chain combines TRBV6-5 with TRBJ1-6; D is uncertain. Germline V gene data show CDR1 as MNHEY and CDR2 as SVGAGI. V lost 0 bases and J lost 9, with 12 bases in between. The CDR3 has 15 residues. Here the CDR3 DNA reads TGTGCCAGCAGTTACTCGGAGGGCTGGGGTTCACCCCTCCACTTT. Protein product: CASSYSEGWGSPLHF.

In this sample, this clonotype turned up many times. For the CDR3, the DNA is TGTGCCAGCAGTTTAACATATTCGGGACAGTACGGCCATGAGCAGTTCTTC. It specifies CASSLTYSGQYGHEQFF. The rearrangement uses TRBV6-2 or TRBV6-3 and TRBJ2-1, with 7 bases matching TRBD1. The CDR3 runs to 17 residues. Per the germline V gene, CDR1 is MNHEY and CDR2 is SVGEGT. The J segment lost 8 bases and the V segment lost 4 bases, leaving 17 bases of the junction unmatched.

This clonotype was picked up many times. The chain links TRBV3-1 to TRBJ2-3, with D perhaps TRBD1 (5 bases). The CDR3 is 18 residues long. V was clipped by 10 bases and J by 3 bases, with 29 bases between them. Germline values: CDR1 LGHDT, CDR2 YNNKEL (reference sequence). CDR3 sequence (DNA): TGTGCCACCTCCGGGCCGATCCGCAGGGATATAGGAACAGATACGCAGTATTTT. It yields the protein CATSGPIRRDIGTDTQYF.

To note about this clonotype: A clone one base away is much larger, so this may be a read error. The V and J genes are TRBV20-1 and TRBJ2-1; D perhaps matches TRBD1 (5 bases). The CDR3 contains 15 residues. Germline V lookup: CDR1 DFQATT, CDR2 SNEGSKA (reference sequence). The V gene lost 5 bases and the J gene lost 8 bases, with 22 bases spanning the gap. This CDR3 reads CSALPPGSVYDEQFF. CDR3 nucleotides: TGCAGTGCTCTGCCGCCAGGGTCAGTGTACGATGAGCAGTTCTTC.

This clonotype has more than one count but fewer than ten. The chain joins TRBV5-1 to TRBJ2-7; the D gene is possibly TRBD2 (5 bases). CDR3 length equals 15 residues. Trimming pared 0 bases from V and 7 bases from J, leaving 17 bases between. Germline CDR1 SGHRS, CDR2 YFSETQ. The CDR3 here is CASSLARSRRGEQYF. The CDR3 DNA reads as TGCGCCAGCAGCTTGGCCCGCAGCCGCCGAGGGGAGCAGTACTTC.

This clonotype showed up many times. The chain uses TRBV5-1 and TRBJ2-7, with a tentative D call TRBD1 (6 bases). CDR3 length: 15 residues. Trimming took off 2 bases at V and 7 bases at J, with 19 bases between the two ends. Germline assignment: CDR1 SGHRS and CDR2 YFSETQ. Here the CDR3 reads CASSLGDTSPLEQYF. The DNA of the CDR3 is TGCGCCAGCAGCTTAGGGGACACCTCTCCCTTGGAGCAGTACTTC. The full variable domain, rest sourced from reference TRBV5-1 and TRBJ2-7, is KAGVTQTPRYLIKTRGQQVTLSCSPISGHRSVSWYQQTPGQGLQFLFEYFSETQRNKGNFPGRFSGRQFSNSRSEMNVSTLELGDSALYLCASSLGDTSPLEQYFGPGTRLTVT.

This clonotype was seen many times. The genes are TRBV7-2 and TRBJ2-5, with 8 positions matching TRBD2. V shed 0 bases and J 2 bases; nucleotides not matched to a gene: 11. The CDR3 extends over 18 amino acids. CDR1 and CDR2 from the germline V gene are SGHTA and FQGNSA. CDR3 protein: CASSLARLGGGRQETQYF. DNA of the CDR3: TGTGCCAGCAGCTTAGCGCGGTTGGGCGGGGGGCGTCAAGAGACCCAGTACTTC.

The chain links TRBV6-2 or TRBV6-3 to TRBJ2-6; no definite D call. Germline assignment: CDR1 MNHEY and CDR2 SVGEGT. V lost 6 bases, J lost 3 bases, and 18 bases lay in between. This CDR3 spans 17 amino acids. CDR3 sequence reads: CASSSGQITGGANVLTF. The CDR3 DNA follows: TGTGCCAGCAGCTCGGGCCAGATAACTGGTGGGGCCAACGTCCTGACTTTC.

In this sample, this clonotype turned up a few times. V gene TRBV5-8 combines with J gene TRBJ1-5; the D is unclear. Trimming cost V 0 bases and J 9 bases, with 10 bases left between them. CDR3 length: 13 residues. Germline CDR1 SGHTS, CDR2 YDEGEE. The CDR3 here is CASSLGEGGPQHF. In DNA form, the CDR3 reads TGTGCCAGCAGCTTGGGGGAAGGCGGGCCCCAGCATTTT.

This clonotype showed up many times. V usage is TRBV5-4 and J usage is TRBJ1-2; D remains ambiguous. CDR1 and CDR2 (germline): SGHNT, YYREEE (reference sequence). Trimming cost V 2 bases and J 3 bases, with 8 bases left between them. The length of the CDR3 is 13 residues. CDR3 nucleotides: TGTGCCAGCAGCTTCGGACCCGACTATGGCTACACCTTC. This gives the protein CASSFGPDYGYTF.